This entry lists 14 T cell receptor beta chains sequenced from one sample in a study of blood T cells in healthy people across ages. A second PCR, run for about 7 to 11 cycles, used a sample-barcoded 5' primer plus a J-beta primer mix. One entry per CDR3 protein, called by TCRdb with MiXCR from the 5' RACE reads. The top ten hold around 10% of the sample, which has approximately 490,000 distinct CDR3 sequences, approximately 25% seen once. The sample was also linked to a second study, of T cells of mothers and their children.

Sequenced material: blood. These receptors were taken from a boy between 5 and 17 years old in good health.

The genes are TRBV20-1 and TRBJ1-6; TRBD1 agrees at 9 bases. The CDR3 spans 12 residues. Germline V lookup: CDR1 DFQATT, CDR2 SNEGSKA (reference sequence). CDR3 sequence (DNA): TGCAGCGGACAGGGGCCGAATTCACCCCTCCACTTT. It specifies CSGQGPNSPLHF.

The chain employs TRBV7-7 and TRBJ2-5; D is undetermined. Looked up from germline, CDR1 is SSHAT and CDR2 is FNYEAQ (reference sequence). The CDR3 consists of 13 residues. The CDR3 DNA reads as TGTGCTACTTCTAGACGGATCCAAGAGACCCAGTACTTC. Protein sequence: CATSRRIQETQYF.

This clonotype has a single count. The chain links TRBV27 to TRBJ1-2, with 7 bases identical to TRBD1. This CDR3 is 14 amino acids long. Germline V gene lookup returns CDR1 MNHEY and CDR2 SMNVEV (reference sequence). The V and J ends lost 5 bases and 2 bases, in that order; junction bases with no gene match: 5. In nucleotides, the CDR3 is TGTGCCAGCAGTCGACAGGGACAGAACTATGGCTACACCTTC. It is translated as CASSRQGQNYGYTF.

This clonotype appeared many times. The CDR3, as DNA: TGTGCCAGCAGTCGACAGTACAGCAGCACAGATACGCAGTATTTT. This codes for CASSRQYSSTDTQYF. The rearrangement uses TRBV7-2 and TRBJ2-3; D might be TRBD1 (5 bases). V gave up 6 bases and J gave up 0 bases, with 13 bases separating them. Germline-derived CDR1 and CDR2 are SGHTA and FQGNSA. The CDR3 runs 15 residues.

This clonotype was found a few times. The CDR3 DNA follows: TGTGCCAGCAGCTTAGTCCTGAACATTCAGTACTTC. Residues: CASSLVLNIQYF. The chain couples TRBV7-2 to TRBJ2-4; D remains unclear. The germline V gene has CDR1 SGHTA and CDR2 FQGNSA. The CDR3 spans 12 residues. Between the trimmed V and J ends, which lost 1 base and 7 bases, there was a span of 5 bases.

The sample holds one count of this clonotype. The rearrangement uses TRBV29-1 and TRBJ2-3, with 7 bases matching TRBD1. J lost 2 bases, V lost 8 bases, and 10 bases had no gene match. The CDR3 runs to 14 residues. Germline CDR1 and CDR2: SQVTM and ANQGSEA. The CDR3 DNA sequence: TGCAGCATCCGAGACAGGGCCGACACAGATACGCAGTATTTT. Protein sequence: CSIRDRADTDTQYF.

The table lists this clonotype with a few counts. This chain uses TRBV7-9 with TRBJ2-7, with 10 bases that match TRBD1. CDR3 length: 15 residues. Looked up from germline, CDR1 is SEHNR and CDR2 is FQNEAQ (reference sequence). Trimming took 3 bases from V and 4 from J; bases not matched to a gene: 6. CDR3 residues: CASSFQTGGVYEQYF. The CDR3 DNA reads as TGTGCCAGCAGCTTCCAGACAGGGGGCGTTTACGAGCAGTACTTC.

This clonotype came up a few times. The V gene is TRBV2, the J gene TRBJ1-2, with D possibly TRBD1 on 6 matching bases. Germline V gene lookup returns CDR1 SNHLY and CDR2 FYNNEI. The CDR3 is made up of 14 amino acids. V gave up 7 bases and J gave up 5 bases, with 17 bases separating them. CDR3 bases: TGTGCCAGCATGGGGGGCTCATCTGGTTATGGCTACACCTTC. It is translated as CASMGGSSGYGYTF.

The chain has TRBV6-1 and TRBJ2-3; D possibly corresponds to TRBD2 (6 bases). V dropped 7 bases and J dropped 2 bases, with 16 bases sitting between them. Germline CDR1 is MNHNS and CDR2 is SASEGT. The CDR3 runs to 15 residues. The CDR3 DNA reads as TGTGCCAGCATCCGCGGGGAATCTGCCACAGATACGCAGTATTTT. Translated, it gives CASIRGESATDTQYF.

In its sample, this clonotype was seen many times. In DNA, the CDR3 is TGTGCCATCAGTGAGACCTCGGGGCTAGCCCAAGAGACCCAGTACTTC. Translation gives CAISETSGLAQETQYF. V is TRBV10-3 and J is TRBJ2-5, with D perhaps TRBD1 or TRBD2 (5 bases each). The germline CDR1 and CDR2 sequences are ENHRY and SYGVKD. Trimming left V 2 bases short and J 1 base short, with 14 bases between. This CDR3 is built from 16 residues.

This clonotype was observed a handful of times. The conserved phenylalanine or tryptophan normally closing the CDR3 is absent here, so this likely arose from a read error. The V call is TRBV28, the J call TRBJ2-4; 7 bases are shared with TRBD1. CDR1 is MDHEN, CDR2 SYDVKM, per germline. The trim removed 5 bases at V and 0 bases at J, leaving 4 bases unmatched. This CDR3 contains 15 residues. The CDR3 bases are TGTGCCAGCAGTAAAGACAGGGCAGCCAAAAACATTCAGTACCTC. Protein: CASSKDRAAKNIQYL.

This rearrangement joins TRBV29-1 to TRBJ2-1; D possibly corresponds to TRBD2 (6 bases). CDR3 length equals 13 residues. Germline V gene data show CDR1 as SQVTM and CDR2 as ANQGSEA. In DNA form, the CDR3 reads TGCACGGGTAGCGGACTCTCCTACAATGAGCAGTTCTTC. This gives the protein CTGSGLSYNEQFF.

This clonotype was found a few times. The CDR3 DNA sequence: TGTGCCACCAGCAGAGATCCGCAAAACACAGATACGCAGTATTTT. This gives the protein CATSRDPQNTDTQYF. The gene calls are TRBV15 and TRBJ2-3; D uncertain. Trimming left V 0 bases short and J 2 bases short, with 9 bases between. The CDR3 is made up of 15 amino acids. Germline CDR1 is LNHNV and CDR2 is YYDKDF (reference sequence).

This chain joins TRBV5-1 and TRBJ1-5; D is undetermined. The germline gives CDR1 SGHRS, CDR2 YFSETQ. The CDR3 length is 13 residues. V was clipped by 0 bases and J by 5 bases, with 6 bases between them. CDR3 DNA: TGCGCCAGCAGCTTGGGTTGGGATCAGCCCCAGCATTTT. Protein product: CASSLGWDQPQHF.